The following is a T cell receptor beta chain sequence with its context. Its antigen specificity is not known. No qualities accompany the bases; no much larger clone lies one base away. Participants in the prospective study were aged about 18 to 95 years, lived in 20 to 25 United States geographic areas, and enrolled through a virtual design. In the prospective study, cohorts were assigned on the basis of participant-reported clinical history obtained from a screening survey and a study questionnaire. Recovered participants in ImmuneRACE Cohort 3 were defined by two consecutive negative NP/OP PCR tests, clearance by a healthcare professional, or resolution of symptoms. In the prospective study, mobile phlebotomists collected whole blood, serum and a nasopharyngeal or oropharyngeal swab from each participant. Participants in the prospective study had the option to provide additional blood draws and questionnaires over a 2-month period. Before DNA extraction, blood samples from the prospective study were shipped at room temperature or frozen.

The entry originates in a study of blood T cell repertoires in COVID-19 (dated by TCRdb to 2018 to 2020). Concerning the study at large: The collaborator samples originated in the United States, Italy and Spain and spanned the acute and convalescent phases of COVID-19. The material from the prospective study consisted of cDNA or gDNA derived from T cells, B-cell-depleted T cells, or PBMCs. Subjects who had been exposed to COVID-19, were actively infected with it, or had recovered from it provided the deeply sampled blood TCRbeta repertoires that made up the dataset. The repertoires were made available in a free public database intended to serve as a resource for research on the immune response to SARS-CoV-2. Samples came from the ongoing ImmuneRACE study (first 160 participants) plus 1,254 subjects from 6 global collaborators. Sample metadata almost always included a de-identified subject ID, COVID-19 status, age in years and sex. Where available, HLA class I and class II types were obtained from metadata supplied by the sample provider rather than from assay-based typing. The study at large found these results: How much clinical and demographic metadata was included differed by source and by participant, and the metadata was provided uncurated.

TCRbeta CDR3 regions were amplified from genomic DNA by means of the immunoSEQ Assay, a bias-controlled multiplex PCR. Turning to the authors' computational methods: Nucleated cell counts per sample were estimated from amplification of reference gene primers within the assay. To quantify the absolute abundance of each unique TCRbeta CDR3 rearrangement, sequence reads were collapsed and filtered. For each sample, productive Simpson clonality was calculated by taking the square root of Simpson's diversity index across productive rearrangements. The table was pulled from immuneACCESS by TCRdb, which kept in-frame rearrangements only. Such tables lose some clones; where checked, under half of the loss comes from unresolved V genes, and the rest has no known cause. Clone size and the V and J calls come from that table; the DNA yielded D and trimming. This sample gives approximately 400,000 clones in total; more than 70% of them show up just once. More than 0.95% of the sample lies in the top ten.

The sequencing sample was made of PBMCs or T cells enriched from blood (not recorded which). This TCR was sampled from a woman between 18 and 30 years old who had recovered from COVID-19.

The DNA sequence is as follows: TGTGCCAGCAGCTTCGGGACTAGCGGGGAAGGGCAGTACTTC. Translated, it reads CASSFGTSGEGQYF. This receptor chain uses TRBV7-9 and TRBJ2-7, with 13 middle bases fitting TRBD2. The CDR3 goes from the cysteine to the phenylalanine over 14 residues. The read is trimmed to its CDR3 DNA, 42 bases read in frame from base 1. V and J are trimmed by 3 bases and 9 bases, and the gene matches miss 5 bases of the junction. Looking up the germline V gene (reference sequence) yields CDR1 SEHNR and CDR2 FQNEAQ.